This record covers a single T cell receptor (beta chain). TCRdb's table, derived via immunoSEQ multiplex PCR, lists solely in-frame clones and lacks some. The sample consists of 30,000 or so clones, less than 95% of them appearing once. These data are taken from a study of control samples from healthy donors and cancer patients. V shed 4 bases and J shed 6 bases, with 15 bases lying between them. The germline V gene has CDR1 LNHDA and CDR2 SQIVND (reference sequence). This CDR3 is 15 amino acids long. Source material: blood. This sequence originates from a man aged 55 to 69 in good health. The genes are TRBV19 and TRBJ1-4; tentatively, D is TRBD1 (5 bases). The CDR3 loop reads CASSTGRVRDEKLFF. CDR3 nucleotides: TGTGCCAGTAGTACCGGCAGGGTAAGGGATGAAAAACTGTTTTTT.